The 8 T cell receptor beta chains listed next were all sequenced from one sample in a study of blood T cells in healthy people across ages. The authors ran a second PCR of roughly 7 to 11 cycles using a sample-barcoded 5' primer and a J-beta primer mix. TCRdb used MiXCR to reprocess the 5' RACE reads, holding one entry per CDR3 protein. The table records 1 million or so distinct CDR3 sequences, around 25% of them present only once. This sample also appeared in a second study, on T cells of mothers and their children.

The sample consisted of blood. These receptors all stem from a girl aged 2 to 10 in good health.

The chain employs TRBV28 and TRBJ2-5; possibly TRBD1 for D (6 bases). The last part of the DNA fits TRBJ2-1 better; the J call may be wrong. There are 14 residues in the CDR3. CDR1 and CDR2 (germline): MDHEN, SYDVKM. The CDR3, as DNA: TGTGCCAGCAGGTTAACAGGGAACTACAATGAGCAGTTCTTC. This translates into CASRLTGNYNEQFF.

This clonotype was seen more than once but under ten times. CDR3 protein: CASSLSQGAYTDTQYF. CDR3 in DNA: TGTGCCAGCAGTCTTTCACAGGGGGCGTACACAGATACGCAGTATTTT. The gene calls are TRBV2 and TRBJ2-3; 9 bases fit TRBD1. This CDR3 has 16 residues. The V gene end was trimmed by 5 bases and the J gene end by 2 bases; junction bases not matched to a gene: 8. Per germline, CDR1 SNHLY and CDR2 FYNNEI.

In regard to this clonotype: This sequence may be a read error, since a much larger clone differs from it by one base. The chain employs TRBV20-1 and TRBJ2-7; 9 bases fit TRBD2. This CDR3 comprises 15 residues. Germline loops: CDR1 DFQATT, CDR2 SNEGSKA (reference sequence). As DNA, the CDR3 is TGCAGTGTCGAGAGTTCTAGCGGGACCGACTACGGGCAGTACTTC. This gives the protein CSVESSSGTDYGQYF.

This sequence joins TRBV5-1 and TRBJ2-3; a possible D gene is TRBD1 (5 bases). The CDR3 runs 17 residues. Germline V gene lookup returns CDR1 SGHRS and CDR2 YFSETQ. Trimming cost V 2 bases and J 2 bases, with 18 bases left between them. The DNA for the CDR3 is TGCGCCAGCAGCTTTTGGGGCCTAGGTATCCCCACAGATACGCAGTATTTT. It translates to CASSFWGLGIPTDTQYF.

This clonotype was detected only a few times. The genes are TRBV2 and TRBJ1-1; perhaps TRBD1 as D (6 bases). V was clipped by 10 bases and J by 1 base, with 10 bases between them. Germline V gene data show CDR1 as SNHLY and CDR2 as FYNNEI. This CDR3 is 12 amino acids long. The CDR3 reads CATPTGNTEAFF. DNA for the CDR3: TGTGCCACTCCGACAGGGAACACTGAAGCTTTCTTT.

The genes are TRBV28 and TRBJ2-1; D remains unclear. Trimming removed 3 bases from V and 3 bases from J, with 9 bases in between. The CDR3 sequence is 14 residues long. Germline V lookup: CDR1 MDHEN, CDR2 SYDVKM. CDR3 nucleotides: TGTGCCAGCAGTTTGAAGGGAAACTACAATGAGCAGTTCTTC. Its translation is CASSLKGNYNEQFF.

This clonotype was counted a few times. The rearrangement joins TRBV29-1 to TRBJ2-5, with D tentatively TRBD2 (6 bases). The J call may not be correct, given that the DNA end is closer to TRBJ2-7. Germline V CDR1 and CDR2: SQVTM, ANQGSEA. CDR3 length: 16 amino acids. Here the CDR3 reads CSVYGGVGDSNYEQYF. The CDR3 nucleotides are TGCAGCGTTTATGGGGGAGTAGGGGACTCCAATTACGAGCAGTACTTC.

The rearrangement joins TRBV11-2 to TRBJ2-4, with D possibly matching TRBD1 (6 bases). Germline V gene lookup returns CDR1 SGHAT and CDR2 FQNNGV. V was pared by 6 bases and J by 8 bases, with 17 bases between. This CDR3 is 14 amino acids long. CDR3 loop: CASRNPQGGYIQYF. Here the CDR3 DNA reads TGTGCCAGCAGAAATCCTCAAGGGGGATACATTCAGTACTTC.